Reported below is one T cell receptor (beta chain). The CDR3 loop spans 17 amino acids. Germline assignment: CDR1 SGDLS and CDR2 YYNGEE. V lost 2 bases and J 0 bases, leaving 15 bases between the germline ends. This entry belongs to a study of blood T cell repertoires in COVID-19. Study-level information: PBMCs, B-cell-depleted T cells, or T cells were the source of the cDNA or gDNA that made up the material.

Per the authors' pipeline: Reference gene primer amplification gave estimated nucleated cell counts. Using immunoSEQ multiplex PCR, the repertoire was profiled, and TCRdb retains in-frame clones only, with some absent. V, J and clone size derive from that table, while D and trimming were established from the DNA sequence. The repertoire has about 370,000 clones, about 89% of them found once; the top ten carry about 0.86%. Participants were aged about 18 to 95 years, lived in under 30 US areas, and enrolled virtually. Participant-given clinical history determined each cohort assignment. The rearrangement uses TRBV9 and TRBJ1-3, with D tentatively TRBD1 (6 bases). Sequenced sample: PBMCs or T cells enriched from blood (not recorded which). This sequence was found in a woman aged 40 to 49 who had been exposed to COVID-19. CDR3 amino acids: CASSVNRESPSGNTIYF. DNA of the CDR3: TGTGCCAGCAGCGTCAACAGGGAGTCTCCCTCTGGAAACACCATATATTTT.